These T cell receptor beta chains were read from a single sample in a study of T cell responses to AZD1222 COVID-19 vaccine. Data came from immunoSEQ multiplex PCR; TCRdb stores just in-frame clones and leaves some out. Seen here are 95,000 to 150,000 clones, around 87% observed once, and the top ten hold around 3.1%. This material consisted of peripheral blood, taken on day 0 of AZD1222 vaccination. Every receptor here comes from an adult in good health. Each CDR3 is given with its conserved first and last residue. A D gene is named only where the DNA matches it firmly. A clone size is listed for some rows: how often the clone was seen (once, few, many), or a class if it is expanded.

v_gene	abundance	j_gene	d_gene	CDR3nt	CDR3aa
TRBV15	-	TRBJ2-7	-	TGTGCCACCAGCAGAGAATGGAACTCCTACGAGCAGTACTTC	CATSREWNSYEQYF
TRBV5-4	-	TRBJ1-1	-	TGTGCCAGCACTGTAGGCACTGAAGCTTTCTTT	CASTVGTEAFF
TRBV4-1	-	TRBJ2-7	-	TGCGCCAGCAGCCAAGACGACGAGCAGTACTTC	CASSQDDEQYF
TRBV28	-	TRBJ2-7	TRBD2	TGTGCCAGCAGTTCCCGGACTAGCGGGATCTACGAGCAGTACTTC	CASSSRTSGIYEQYF
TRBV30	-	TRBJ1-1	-	TGTGCCTGGAGTGTAAGGGGAGGGACTGAAGCTTTCTTT	CAWSVRGGTEAFF
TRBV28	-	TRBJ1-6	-	TGTGCCAGCCGAGGATACAGCCGTGATAATTCACCCCTCCACTTT	CASRGYSRDNSPLHF
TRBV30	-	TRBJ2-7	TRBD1	TGTGCCTGGAGTGACCCGGGACAGGGAATCTACTACGAGCAGTACTTC	CAWSDPGQGIYYEQYF
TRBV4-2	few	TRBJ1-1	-	TGTGCCAGCAGCCAAGGGACGGGCGGGGACACTGAAGCTTTCTTT	CASSQGTGGDTEAFF
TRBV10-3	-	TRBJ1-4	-	TGTGCCATCAGAAGTCAGGTCGATGAAAAACTGTTTTTT	CAIRSQVDEKLFF
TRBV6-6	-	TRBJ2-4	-	TGTGCCAGCACCAGAGAGGGTAAAAACATTCAGTACTTC	CASTREGKNIQYF
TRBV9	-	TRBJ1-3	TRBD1	TGTGCCAGCAGCGCCCGGGACAGGGGTACGTTTGATGGAAACACCATATATTTT	CASSARDRGTFDGNTIYF
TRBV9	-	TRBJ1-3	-	TGTGCCAGCAGCGGCCAAGGTGGTGGGCCTGGAAACACCATATATTTT	CASSGQGGGPGNTIYF
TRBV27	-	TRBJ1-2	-	TGTGCCAGCAGTTCCTCGGGGGGGGCTGGCTACACCTTC	CASSSSGGAGYTF
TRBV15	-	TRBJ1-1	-	TGTGCCACCAGCAGACCCCCGACAGGATCTGAAGCTTTCTTT	CATSRPPTGSEAFF
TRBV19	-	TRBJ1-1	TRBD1	TGTGCCAGTAGTTTGATTCCGGGACAGGGGGCTGAAGCTTTCTTT	CASSLIPGQGAEAFF
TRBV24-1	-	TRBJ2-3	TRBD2	TGTGCCACCAGTGCCCTACCGGGGCTAGCGGGACTCACAGATACGCAGTATTTT	CATSALPGLAGLTDTQYF
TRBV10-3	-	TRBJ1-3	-	TGTGCCATCGAAAGACAGGCCGGGGGAAACACCATATATTTT	CAIERQAGGNTIYF
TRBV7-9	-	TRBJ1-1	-	TGTGCCAGCACTACCGGGGGGAACACTGAAGCTTTCTTT	CASTTGGNTEAFF
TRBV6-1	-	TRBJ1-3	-	TGTGCCAGCAGTGAAATCGGAGCCGCCGCGGGAAACACCATATATTTT	CASSEIGAAAGNTIYF
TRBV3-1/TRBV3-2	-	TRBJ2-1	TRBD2	TGTGCCAGCAGCCAAGTCGCGGGGGACAATGAGCAGTTCTTC	CASSQVAGDNEQFF
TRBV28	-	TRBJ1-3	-	TGTGCCAGCAGTTTAGCGGTTTTTCGGGGAGACTCTGGAAACACCATATATTTT	CASSLAVFRGDSGNTIYF
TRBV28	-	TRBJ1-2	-	TGTGCCACCGGCTTTGGGGAGCTAAACTATGGCTACACCTTC	CATGFGELNYGYTF
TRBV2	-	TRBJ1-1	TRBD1	TGTGCCAGCAGAGGACAGGGCTTCACTGAAGCTTTCTTT	CASRGQGFTEAFF
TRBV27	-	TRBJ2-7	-	TGTGCCAGCAGTCTGACAGAGGGTTACGAGCAGTACTTC	CASSLTEGYEQYF
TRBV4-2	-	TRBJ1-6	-	TGTGCCAGCAGCCAATTAGGAGGCCTAGGCGGTTCACCCCTCCACTTT	CASSQLGGLGGSPLHF
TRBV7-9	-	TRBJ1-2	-	TGCAGCGCTGACAGGAGGACGGCGGTCGTCTATGGCTACACCTTC	CSADRRTAVVYGYTF
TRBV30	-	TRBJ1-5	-	TGTGCCTGGAGTGACTTAAATCAGCCCCAGCATTTT	CAWSDLNQPQHF
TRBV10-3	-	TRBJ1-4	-	TGTGCCATCGGTATTGGTTCCACTAATGAAAAACTGTTTTTT	CAIGIGSTNEKLFF
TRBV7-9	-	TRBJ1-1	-	TGTGCCAGCAGCTCCCGGGTCCCCAGCACCATGAACACTGAAGCTTTCTTT	CASSSRVPSTMNTEAFF
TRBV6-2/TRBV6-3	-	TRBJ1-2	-	TGTGCCAGCAGTCACGCCACGGTGAACCGGGCAGGCTACACCTTC	CASSHATVNRAGYTF
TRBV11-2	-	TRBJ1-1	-	TGTGCCAGCAGCTTAGATCGGGTAGGTCCAATGAACACTGAAGCTTTCTTT	CASSLDRVGPMNTEAFF
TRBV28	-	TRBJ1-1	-	TGTGCCAGCAGTTTAGGACGGGGCACTGAAGCTTTCTTT	CASSLGRGTEAFF
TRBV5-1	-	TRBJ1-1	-	TGCGCCAGCAGCTCACAAAGGAACACTGAAGCTTTCTTT	CASSSQRNTEAFF
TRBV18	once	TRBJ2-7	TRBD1	TGTGCCAGCTCACCGGGACAGGGGACGCAGGAGCAGTACTTC	CASSPGQGTQEQYF
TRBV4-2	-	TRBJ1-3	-	TGTGCCAGCAGCCACCCGGGGGGCACTTTGTCTGGAAACACCATATATTTT	CASSHPGGTLSGNTIYF